The 5 T cell receptor beta chains below were found in one sample sequenced in a study of blood T cell repertoires in COVID-19 (dated by TCRdb to the early 2020s). Libraries were made using the immunoSEQ multiplex PCR assay. Held by TCRdb, this immuneACCESS table contains in-frame sequences only and omits some clones. Under half of the omission traces to an unresolved V gene where checked; the cause of the rest is unknown. Across this sample there are about 270,000 clones, with more than 80% seen only once. The top ten clonotypes cover 2.4% of the sample. Sequencing used PBMCs or T cells enriched from blood (not recorded which). These receptors came from a woman under 30 who had recovered from COVID-19.

This clone was picked up a small number of times. CDR3 coding DNA: TGTGCCAGCAGTCCACCCCTTGGCAGGGAAGAGACCCAGTACTTC. This gives the protein CASSPPLGREETQYF. V gene TRBV28 combines with J gene TRBJ2-5, with D maybe TRBD1 (5 bases). With 5 bases removed from V and 3 bases from J, the gap between germline ends came to 16 bases. This CDR3 region has 15 residues. The germline V gene encodes CDR1 MDHEN and CDR2 SYDVKM. The full variable domain, its missing parts supplied by reference TRBV28 and TRBJ2-5, is DVKVTQSSRYLVKRTGEKVFLECVQDMDHENMFWYRQDPGLGLRLIYFSYDVKMKEKGDIPEGYSVSREKKERFSLILESASTNQTSMYLCASSPPLGREETQYFGPGTRLLVL.

The chain uses TRBV23-1 and TRBJ2-7; 7 bases match TRBD1. TRBV23-1 is noted as an ORF with a role that remains uncertain. This CDR3 is 17 amino acids long. Germline trimming cut 1 base from V and 2 bases from J; bases unmatched to any gene: 11. This CDR3 is CASSQYFTRDSAYEQYF. CDR3 coding DNA: TGCGCCAGCAGTCAATACTTTACCCGGGACAGCGCCTACGAGCAGTACTTC.

The chain has TRBV27 and TRBJ2-7; D remains ambiguous. This CDR3 has 13 amino acids. Trimming removed 4 bases at V and 3 bases at J, with 10 bases between. Germline CDR1 reads MNHEY; CDR2 reads SMNVEV (reference sequence). This CDR3 is CASSWLASYEQYF. The CDR3 DNA follows: TGTGCCAGCAGTTGGTTAGCTAGCTACGAGCAGTACTTC.

V gene TRBV5-4 combines with J gene TRBJ1-1; possibly TRBD1 for D (6 bases). The CDR3 covers 14 residues. Deletions cut 1 base from V and 2 bases from J, with 9 bases between. Germline V gene data show CDR1 as SGHNT and CDR2 as YYREEE (reference sequence). The CDR3 protein is CASSLRGGNTEAFF. In DNA form, the CDR3 reads TGTGCCAGCAGCTTGAGGGGGGGTAACACTGAAGCTTTCTTT.

The chain couples TRBV24-1 to TRBJ2-5; 15 bases are a match to TRBD2. This CDR3 spans 15 amino acids. Trimming cost V 4 bases and J 5 bases; bases outside gene matches: 1. Per germline, CDR1 KGHDR and CDR2 SFDVKD. The CDR3 region has the DNA TGTGCCACCAGTGAGGGACTAGCGGGGGGTGAGACCCAGTACTTC. It is translated as CATSEGLAGGETQYF.